The clone carrying this T cell receptor (beta chain) has a single count. The data originate from a study of blood T cell repertoires in COVID-19. Repertoires were generated with immunoSEQ multiplex PCR, while TCRdb's copy carries only in-frame clones and drops some. The sample has around 260,000 clones; more than 85% are singletons. Source material: peripheral blood. The TCR sequence derives from a man aged 18 to 30 with active or convalescent COVID-19.

The CDR3 sequence: CASRDDDAGPTNEKLFF. The CDR3 coding sequence is TGTGCCAGCAGGGATGATGATGCGGGTCCAACTAATGAAAAACTGTTTTTT. The chain recombines TRBV9 with TRBJ1-4; D is uncertain. Germline loops: CDR1 SGDLS, CDR2 YYNGEE. The CDR3 has 17 amino acids. Trimming left V 5 bases short and J 0 bases short, with 17 bases between. The whole variable domain, filled in from reference TRBV9 and TRBJ1-4, reads DSGVTQTPKHLITATGQRVTLRCSPRSGDLSVYWYQQSLDQGLQFLIQYYNGEERAKGNILERFSAQQFPDLHSELNLSSLELGDSALYFCASRDDDAGPTNEKLFFGSGTQLSVL.